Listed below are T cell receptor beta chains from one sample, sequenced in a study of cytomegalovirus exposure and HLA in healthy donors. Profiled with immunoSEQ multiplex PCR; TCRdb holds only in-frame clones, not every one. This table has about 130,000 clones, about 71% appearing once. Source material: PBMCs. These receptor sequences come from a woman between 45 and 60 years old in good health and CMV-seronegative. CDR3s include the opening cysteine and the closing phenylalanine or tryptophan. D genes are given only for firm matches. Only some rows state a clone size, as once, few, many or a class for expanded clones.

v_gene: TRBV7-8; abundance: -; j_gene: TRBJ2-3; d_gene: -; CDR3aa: CASSQLISVTDTQYF; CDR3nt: TGTGCCAGCAGCCAGCTTATTAGCGTGACAGATACGCAGTATTTT
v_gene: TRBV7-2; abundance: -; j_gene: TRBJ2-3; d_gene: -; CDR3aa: CASSLRTSTQYF; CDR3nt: TGTGCCAGCAGCTTACGAACTTCTACGCAGTATTTT
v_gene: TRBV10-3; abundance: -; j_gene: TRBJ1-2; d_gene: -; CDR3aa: CAISAVGEGYGYTF; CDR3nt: TGTGCCATCAGTGCCGTAGGGGAGGGGTATGGCTACACCTTC
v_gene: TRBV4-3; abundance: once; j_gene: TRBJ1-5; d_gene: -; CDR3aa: CASSQERGQGQPQHF; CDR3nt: TGCGCCAGCAGCCAAGAACGCGGTCAAGGTCAGCCCCAGCATTTT
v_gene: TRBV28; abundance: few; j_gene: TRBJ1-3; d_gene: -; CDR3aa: CASSSPGILHTIYF; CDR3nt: TGTGCCAGCAGCTCCCCGGGAATCTTGCACACCATATATTTT
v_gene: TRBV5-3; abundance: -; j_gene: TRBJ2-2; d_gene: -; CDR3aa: CARSSTPPGLNTGELFF; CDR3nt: TGTGCCAGAAGCTCCACCCCCCCAGGCCTGAACACCGGGGAGCTGTTTTTT
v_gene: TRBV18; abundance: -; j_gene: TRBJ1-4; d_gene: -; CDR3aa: CASSPMAAPNEKLFF; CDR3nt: TGTGCCAGCTCACCAATGGCAGCGCCAAATGAAAAACTGTTTTTT
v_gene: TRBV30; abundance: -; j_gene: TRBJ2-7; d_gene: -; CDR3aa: CAWTAGGGAYEQYF; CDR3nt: TGTGCCTGGACCGCAGGCGGAGGGGCCTACGAGCAGTACTTC
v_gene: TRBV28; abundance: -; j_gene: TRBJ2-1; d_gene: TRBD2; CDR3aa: CASSPPWLAGSYNEQFF; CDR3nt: TGTGCCAGCAGTCCTCCCTGGCTAGCGGGATCCTACAATGAGCAGTTCTTC
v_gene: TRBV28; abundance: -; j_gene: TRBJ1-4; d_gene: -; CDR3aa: CASNPSPVTNEKLFF; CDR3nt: TGTGCCAGCAATCCTTCGCCGGTTACTAATGAAAAACTGTTTTTT
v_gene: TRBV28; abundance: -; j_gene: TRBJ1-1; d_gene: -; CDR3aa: CASSSRGWVLGMNTEAFF; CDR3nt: TGTGCCAGCAGTTCGAGGGGGTGGGTGCTTGGTATGAACACTGAAGCTTTCTTT
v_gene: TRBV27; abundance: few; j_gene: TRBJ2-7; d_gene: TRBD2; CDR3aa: CASSDLDSGNYEQYF; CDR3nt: TGTGCCAGCAGTGATCTGGATAGCGGGAACTACGAGCAGTACTTC
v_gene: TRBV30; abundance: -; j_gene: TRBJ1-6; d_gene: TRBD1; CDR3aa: CAWRTGVGSPLHF; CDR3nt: TGTGCCTGGAGGACAGGGGTTGGGTCACCCCTCCACTTT
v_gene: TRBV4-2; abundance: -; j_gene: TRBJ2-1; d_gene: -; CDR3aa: CASSWGGGPYNEQFF; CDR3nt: TGTGCCAGCAGCTGGGGGGGCGGACCTTACAATGAGCAGTTCTTC
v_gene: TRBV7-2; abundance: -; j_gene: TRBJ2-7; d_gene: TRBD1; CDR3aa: CASSLEGHGQGPYEQYF; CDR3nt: TGTGCCAGCAGCTTAGAGGGACACGGACAGGGCCCCTACGAGCAGTACTTC
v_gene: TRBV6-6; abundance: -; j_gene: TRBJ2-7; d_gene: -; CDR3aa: CASGNMGGYEQYF; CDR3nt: TGTGCCAGCGGAAACATGGGGGGCTACGAGCAGTACTTC
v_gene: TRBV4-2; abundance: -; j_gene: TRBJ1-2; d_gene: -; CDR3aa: CASSQEPGNYGYTF; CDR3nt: TGTGCCAGCAGCCAAGAGCCGGGTAACTATGGCTACACCTTC
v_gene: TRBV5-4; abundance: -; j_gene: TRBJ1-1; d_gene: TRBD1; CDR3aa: CASSSAGTGITGEAFF; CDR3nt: TGTGCCAGCAGCTCAGCCGGGACAGGGATTACAGGTGAAGCTTTCTTT
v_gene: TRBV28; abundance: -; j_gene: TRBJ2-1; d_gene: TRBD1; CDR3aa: CASRPQGNEQFF; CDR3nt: TGTGCCAGCAGACCACAGGGGAATGAGCAGTTCTTC
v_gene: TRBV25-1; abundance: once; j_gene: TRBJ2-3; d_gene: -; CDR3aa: CASSPRDTQYF; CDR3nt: TGTGCCAGCAGTCCCCGGGATACGCAGTATTTT
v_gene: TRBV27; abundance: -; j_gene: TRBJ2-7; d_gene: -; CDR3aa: CASSLASAPLQYF; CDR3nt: TGTGCCAGCAGCTTGGCTAGCGCACCTTTACAGTACTTC